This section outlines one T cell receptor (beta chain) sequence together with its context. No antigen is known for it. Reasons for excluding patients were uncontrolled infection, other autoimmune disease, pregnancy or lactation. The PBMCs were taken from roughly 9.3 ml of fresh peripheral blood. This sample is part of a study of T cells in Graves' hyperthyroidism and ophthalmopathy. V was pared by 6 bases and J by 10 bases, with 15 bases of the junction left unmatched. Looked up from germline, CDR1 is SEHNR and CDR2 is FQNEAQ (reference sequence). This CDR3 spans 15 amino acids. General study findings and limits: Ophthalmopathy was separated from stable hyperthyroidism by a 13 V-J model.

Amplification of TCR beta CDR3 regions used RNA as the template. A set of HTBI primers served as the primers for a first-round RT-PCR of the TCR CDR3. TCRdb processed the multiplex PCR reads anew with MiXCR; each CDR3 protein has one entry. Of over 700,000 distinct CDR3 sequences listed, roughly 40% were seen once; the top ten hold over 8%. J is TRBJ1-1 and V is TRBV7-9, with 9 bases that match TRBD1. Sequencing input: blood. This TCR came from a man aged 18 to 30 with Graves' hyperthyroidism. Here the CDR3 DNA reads TGTGCCAGCAGTTTTACGAGGGGACAGGGAGGTAGAGCTTTCTTT. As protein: CASSFTRGQGGRAFF. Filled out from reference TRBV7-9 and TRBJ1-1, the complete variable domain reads DTGVSQNPRHKITKRGQNVTFRCDPISEHNRLYWYRQTLGQGPEFLTYFQNEAQLEKSRLLSDRFSAERPKGSFSTLEIQRTEQGDSAMYLCASSFTRGQGGRAFFGQGTRLTVV.